This TCR beta chain was sequenced for a study of T cell repertoires in cytomegalovirus infection. On the study more broadly: Both recently identified HLA-C-restricted and well-studied HLA-B-restricted CMV epitopes were used in the study. The public TCR beta signatures pointed to both CMV infection and matching HLA type.

TCRdb reprocessed the reads with MiXCR, giving one entry per CDR3 protein. This table holds tens of thousands of distinct CDR3 sequences, 40% found once. Broader study findings: The response measured ex vivo was dominated by TCR beta clonotypes (HLA-C-restricted and CMV-specific).

Regarding this clonotype: Its cognate antigen is unknown.

CDR3 size: 15 residues. Germline V gives CDR1 LNHDA, CDR2 SQIVND (reference sequence). The V end lost 1 base, the J end lost 4 bases, and 11 bases lay between the germline ends. The sequence was collected from a human donor in good health (CMV status not recorded). Some clones in this sample may be carry-over from other donors' samples. The sequencing here drew on CD8+ T cells from cultured PBMCs, taken from culture after CMV antigen stimulation. This rearrangement joins TRBV19 to TRBJ1-5; D call uncertain. Here the CDR3 DNA reads TGTGCCAGTAGTATAGCCCTAGGCGGAAATCAGCCCCAGCATTTT. Its protein is CASSIALGGNQPQHF. Combining the CDR3 with reference TRBV19 and TRBJ1-5 gives the whole variable domain DGGITQSPKYLFRKEGQNVTLSCEQNLNHDAMYWYRQDPGQGLRLIYYSQIVNDFQKGDIAEGYSVSREKKESFPLTVTSAQKNPTAFYLCASSIALGGNQPQHFGDGTRLSIL.